The text below deals with one T cell receptor (beta chain). Its specificity is not known. The sample originates from a study of OX40 agonist ivuxolimab in advanced cancers. Study-wide points: Compared with CD4+, CD8+ T cells on average had more expanded clones. The authors also found low normalized T-cell clonal expansion in some nonresponders. Within 6 weeks, CD4+ and CD8+ blood T cells expanded clonally at 0.1 to 3.0 mg/kg.

Trimming cost V 0 bases and J 1 base, with 8 bases left between them. This CDR3 is 14 amino acids long. CDR1 is SGHKS, CDR2 YYEKEE, per germline (reference sequence). This table comes from immunoSEQ multiplex PCR, and its TCRdb copy is limited to in-frame clones, with some not included. Here the sample spans about 69,000 clones, more than 80% being singletons. The TCR comes from an adult with an advanced solid tumor such as melanoma, head and neck, liver or kidney cancer. J is TRBJ2-7 and V is TRBV5-5, with unresolved D. The material was CD4+ or CD8+ T cells sorted from blood, obtained in a trial of the OX40 agonist ivuxolimab. The CDR3 coding sequence is TGTGCCAGCAGCTTGGGGTACGGATCCTACGAGCAGTACTTC. This codes for CASSLGYGSYEQYF.